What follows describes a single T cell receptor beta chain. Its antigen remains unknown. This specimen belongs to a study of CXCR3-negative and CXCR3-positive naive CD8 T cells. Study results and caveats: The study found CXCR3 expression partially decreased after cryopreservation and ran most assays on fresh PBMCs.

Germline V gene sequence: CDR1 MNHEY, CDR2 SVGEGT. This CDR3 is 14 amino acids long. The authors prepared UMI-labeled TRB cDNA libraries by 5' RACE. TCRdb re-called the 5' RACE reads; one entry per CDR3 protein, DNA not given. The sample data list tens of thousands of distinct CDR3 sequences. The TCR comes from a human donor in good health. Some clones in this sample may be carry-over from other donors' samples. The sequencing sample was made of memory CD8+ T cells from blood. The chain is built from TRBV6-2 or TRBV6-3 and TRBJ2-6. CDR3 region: CASSYSPGANVLTF.